The sequence of this T cell receptor beta chain was determined in a study of T cells in Graves' hyperthyroidism and ophthalmopathy. At the level of the study: Peripheral blood collection took place at initial diagnosis, before any treatment.

Study observations and caveats: The blood repertoire included most of the expanded thyroid clonotypes above 0.001.

Patients with ophthalmopathy all had a Clinical Activity Score of at least 3, a NOSPECS grade of at least 4 and duration under 3 months. Diagnostic assessment was based on clinical symptoms, serum thyroxine and TRAb, thyroid ultrasound and orbital computed tomography. RNA transcripts were the template for amplifying TCR beta CDR3 regions. HTBI primers drove first-round RT-PCR of the TCR CDR3. Using its own MiXCR run on the multiplex PCR reads, TCRdb lists one record per CDR3 protein. The repertoire has hundreds of thousands of distinct CDR3 sequences, 24% of them found once; the top ten carry 11%. Germline CDR1 is MGHDK and CDR2 is SYGVNS. V was clipped by 8 bases and J by 0 bases, with 29 bases between them. The CDR3 is 20 residues long. About this clonotype: What it binds is unknown.

Specimen: blood. The V and J genes are TRBV25-1 and TRBJ1-5; TRBD1 is a possible D gene (5 bases). This TCR was recovered from a woman aged 30 to 39 with Graves' ophthalmopathy. The CDR3, as DNA: TGTGCCAGCCCCCCCTCGGGCGGGACTTTAATAGGTTTTAGCAATCAGCCCCAGCATTTT. Residues: CASPPSGGTLIGFSNQPQHF.